Each of the 10 T cell receptor beta chains below was sequenced from the same sample in a study of cytomegalovirus exposure and HLA in healthy donors. Sequencing was performed with immunoSEQ multiplex PCR; in TCRdb, only in-frame clones are kept and a portion is missing. Here the sample spans about 130,000 clones, about nine tenths being singletons. The material sequenced was PBMCs. The receptor source for this set is a man aged 25 to 40 in good health and CMV-seronegative.

This clone was detected a few times. The chain carries TRBV19 and TRBJ1-2, with TRBD1 as a possible D gene (5 bases). The V and J ends lost 6 bases and 4 bases respectively, with 12 bases between them. CDR1 LNHDA and CDR2 SQIVND come from the germline V gene (reference sequence). This CDR3 region has 13 residues. The CDR3 region is CASSTTEFYGYTF. CDR3 in DNA: TGTGCCAGTAGCACGACAGAATTCTATGGCTACACCTTC.

The chain employs TRBV4-1 and TRBJ2-7, with TRBD2 matching over 8 bases. Per germline, CDR1 MGHRA and CDR2 YSYEKL. The ends lost 1 base at V and 0 bases at J; junction bases unmatched: 5. This CDR3 contains 16 residues. CDR3 sequence (DNA): TGCGCCAGCAGCCAAGTAGCGGGACCGATCTCCTACGAGCAGTACTTC. It codes for CASSQVAGPISYEQYF.

The DNA for the CDR3 is TGTGCCACCGATAGCGGGAGTGAGACCCAGTACTTC. This gives the protein CATDSGSETQYF. The chain employs TRBV7-2 and TRBJ2-5; 9 bases agree with TRBD2. With V trimmed by 10 bases and J by 5 bases, 5 bases remained unmatched. Germline-derived CDR1 and CDR2 are SGHTA and FQGNSA. This CDR3 region has 12 residues.

V and J are TRBV29-1 and TRBJ2-1; D may be TRBD2 (7 bases). From germline, CDR1 is SQVTM and CDR2 ANQGSEA. V was pared by 4 bases and J by 0 bases, with 13 bases between. CDR3 length: 15 residues. This CDR3 reads CSVGGGPVSYNEQFF. CDR3 sequence (DNA): TGCAGCGTTGGGGGGGGGCCCGTCTCCTACAATGAGCAGTTCTTC.

As regards this clone: This CDR3 is also generated by other DNA sequences in the sample. The V gene is TRBV18, the J gene TRBJ1-1, with D unclear. Germline CDR1 and CDR2: KGHSH and LQKENI. The CDR3 is 13 residues long. Between the trimmed V and J ends, which lost 3 bases and 1 base, there was a span of 6 bases. DNA of the CDR3: TGTGCCAGCTCACCTCAGAAGAACACTGAAGCTTTCTTT. As protein: CASSPQKNTEAFF.

V gene TRBV10-3 combines with J gene TRBJ1-1; possible D gene TRBD1, 6 bases. Between the trimmed V and J ends, which lost 7 bases and 2 bases, there was a span of 14 bases. Germline V gene data show CDR1 as ENHRY and CDR2 as SYGVKD. CDR3 size: 14 residues. This chain's CDR3 is CAIKEGGFNTEAFF. In DNA form, the CDR3 reads TGTGCCATCAAAGAGGGGGGGTTCAACACTGAAGCTTTCTTT.

Here the CDR3 DNA reads TGTGCCACCAGCAGAGATGAAGTGAGCTCCTACAATGAGCAGTTCTTC. This translates into CATSRDEVSSYNEQFF. The chain links TRBV15 to TRBJ2-1, with D unclear. The CDR3 length is 16 residues. CDR1 is LNHNV, CDR2 YYDKDF, per germline (reference sequence). V lost 0 bases and J lost 0, with 9 bases in between. The full variable domain, its missing parts supplied by reference TRBV15 and TRBJ2-1, is DAMVIQNPRYQVTQFGKPVTLSCSQTLNHNVMYWYQQKSSQAPKLLFHYYDKDFNNEADTPDNFQSRRPNTSFCFLDIRSPGLGDTAMYLCATSRDEVSSYNEQFFGPGTRLTVL.

The V gene is TRBV7-2, the J gene TRBJ2-7, with D possibly being TRBD2 (5 bases). Germline lookup yields CDR1 SGHTA and CDR2 FQGNSA. This CDR3 has 13 residues. V was trimmed by 1 base and J by 4 bases, leaving 8 bases between them. CDR3 bases: TGTGCCAGCAGCTTAGTTTGGGAGTACGAGCAGTACTTC. This translates into CASSLVWEYEQYF.

As regards this clone: This CDR3 is also generated by other DNA sequences in the sample. The V and J genes are TRBV27 and TRBJ2-5; D perhaps matches TRBD1 (6 bases). CDR1 MNHEY and CDR2 SMNVEV come from the germline V gene (reference sequence). V dropped 0 bases and J dropped 4 bases, with 9 bases sitting between them. The CDR3 covers 14 residues. The CDR3 here is CASSLSVRGETQYF. Written as DNA, the CDR3 is TGTGCCAGCAGTTTATCTGTCAGGGGAGAGACCCAGTACTTC.

V and J are TRBV9 and TRBJ2-5, with D uncertain. The germline gives CDR1 SGDLS, CDR2 YYNGEE. Trimming shortened V by 0 bases and J by 2 bases, and 11 bases separated the two germline ends. The length of the CDR3 is 15 residues. The CDR3 reads CASSVAASPQETQYF. The CDR3 DNA follows: TGTGCCAGCAGCGTAGCTGCGAGCCCGCAAGAGACCCAGTACTTC.